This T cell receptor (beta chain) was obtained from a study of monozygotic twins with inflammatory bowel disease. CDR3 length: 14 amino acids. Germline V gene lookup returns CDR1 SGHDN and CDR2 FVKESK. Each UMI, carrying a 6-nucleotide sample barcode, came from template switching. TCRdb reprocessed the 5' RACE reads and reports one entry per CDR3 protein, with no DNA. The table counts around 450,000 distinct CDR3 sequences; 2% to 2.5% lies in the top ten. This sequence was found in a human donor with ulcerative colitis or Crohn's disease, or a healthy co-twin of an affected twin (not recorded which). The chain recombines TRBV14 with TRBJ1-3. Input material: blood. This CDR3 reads CASSEQISGNTIYF.